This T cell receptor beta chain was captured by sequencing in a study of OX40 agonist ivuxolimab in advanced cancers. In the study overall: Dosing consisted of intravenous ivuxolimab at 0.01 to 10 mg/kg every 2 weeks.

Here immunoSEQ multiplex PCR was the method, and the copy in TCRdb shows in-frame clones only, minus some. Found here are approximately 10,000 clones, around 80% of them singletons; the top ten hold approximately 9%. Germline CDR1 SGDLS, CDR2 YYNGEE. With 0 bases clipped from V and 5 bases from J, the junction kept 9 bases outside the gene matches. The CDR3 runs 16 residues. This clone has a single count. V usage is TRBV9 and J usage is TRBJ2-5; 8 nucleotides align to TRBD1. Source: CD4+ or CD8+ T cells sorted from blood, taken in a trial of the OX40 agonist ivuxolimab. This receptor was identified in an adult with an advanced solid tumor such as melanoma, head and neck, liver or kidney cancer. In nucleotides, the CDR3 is TGTGCCAGCAGCGTAGAAGACAGGGGTGTCTGGGAGACCCAGTACTTC. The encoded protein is CASSVEDRGVWETQYF.